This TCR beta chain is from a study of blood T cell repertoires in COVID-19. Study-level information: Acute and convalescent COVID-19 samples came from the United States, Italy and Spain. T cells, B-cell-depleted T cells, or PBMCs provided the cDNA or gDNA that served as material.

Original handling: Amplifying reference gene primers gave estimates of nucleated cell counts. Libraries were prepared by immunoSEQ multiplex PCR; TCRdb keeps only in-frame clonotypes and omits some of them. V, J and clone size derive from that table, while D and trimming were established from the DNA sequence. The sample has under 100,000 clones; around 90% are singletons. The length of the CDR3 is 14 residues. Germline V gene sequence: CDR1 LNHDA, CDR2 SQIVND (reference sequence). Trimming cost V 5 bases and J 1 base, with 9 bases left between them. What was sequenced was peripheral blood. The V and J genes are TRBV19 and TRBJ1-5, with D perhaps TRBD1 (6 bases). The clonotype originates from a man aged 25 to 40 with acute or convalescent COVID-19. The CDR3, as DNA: TGTGCCAGTAGTCCGGACAGAAGCAATCAGCCCCAGCATTTT. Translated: CASSPDRSNQPQHF. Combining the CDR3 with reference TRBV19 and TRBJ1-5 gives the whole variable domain DGGITQSPKYLFRKEGQNVTLSCEQNLNHDAMYWYRQDPGQGLRLIYYSQIVNDFQKGDIAEGYSVSREKKESFPLTVTSAQKNPTAFYLCASSPDRSNQPQHFGDGTRLSIL.